The rows below give T cell receptor beta chains drawn from one sample of a study of blood T cell repertoires in COVID-19. Measured with immunoSEQ multiplex PCR; TCRdb has only the in-frame clones, and not every one. The repertoire holds more than 75,000 clones, with 82% as singletons. Sequenced: peripheral blood. These receptors originate from a man in his 60s with acute or convalescent COVID-19. CDR3s include the opening cysteine and the closing phenylalanine or tryptophan. Fields, in order: J gene, clone size, V gene, D gene, CDR3 protein. The D gene is left open where the match is weak. Rows give clone size only sometimes, using once, few, many, or a class for an expanded clone.

>TRBJ1-5|-|TRBV28|-
CASIPTRGSGNQPQHF
>TRBJ2-7|-|TRBV2|TRBD1
CASIISTGASYEQYF
>TRBJ1-2|-|TRBV6-5|-
CASSYGPRDYGYTF
>TRBJ2-2|-|TRBV10-1|-
CASSESSGINTGELFF
>TRBJ1-1|few|TRBV10-3|-
CAISPSTEGGTEAFF
>TRBJ2-1|-|TRBV11-2|-
CASSPGQGGDNEQFF
>TRBJ2-5|once|TRBV7-9|TRBD2
CASSPGGAGTETQYF
>TRBJ2-5|-|TRBV7-6|TRBD2
CASAGREGLGETQYF
>TRBJ1-1|few|TRBV7-2|-
CASSLRNEAFF
>TRBJ2-7|-|TRBV2|TRBD2
CASRAGGALYEQYF
>TRBJ1-3|-|TRBV4-2|-
CASSQTSTDGNTIYF
>TRBJ2-1|-|TRBV7-2|-
CASKPGAAYNEQFF
>TRBJ2-3|-|TRBV7-3|TRBD2
CASSFRAGVPDTQYF
>TRBJ1-1|-|TRBV5-6|-
CASSVQGNTEAFF
>TRBJ1-1|-|TRBV7-3|TRBD1
CASSSGQGARTEAFF
>TRBJ2-7|-|TRBV29-1|-
CSGGRGFRINEQYF
>TRBJ1-2|few|TRBV19|TRBD1
CASRGDRGYGYTF